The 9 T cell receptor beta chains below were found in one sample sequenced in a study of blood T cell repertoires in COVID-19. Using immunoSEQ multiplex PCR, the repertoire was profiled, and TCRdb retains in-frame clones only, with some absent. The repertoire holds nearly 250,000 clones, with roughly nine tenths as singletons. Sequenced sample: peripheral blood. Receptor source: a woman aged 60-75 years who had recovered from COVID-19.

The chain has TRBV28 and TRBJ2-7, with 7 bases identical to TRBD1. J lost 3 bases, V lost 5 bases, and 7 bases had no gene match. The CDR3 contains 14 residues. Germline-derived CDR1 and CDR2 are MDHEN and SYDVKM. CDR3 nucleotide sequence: TGTGCCAGCAGTACCCGACAGGGTGGCTACGAGCAGTACTTC. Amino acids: CASSTRQGGYEQYF. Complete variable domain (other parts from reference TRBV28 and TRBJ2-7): DVKVTQSSRYLVKRTGEKVFLECVQDMDHENMFWYRQDPGLGLRLIYFSYDVKMKEKGDIPEGYSVSREKKERFSLILESASTNQTSMYLCASSTRQGGYEQYFGPGTRLTVT.

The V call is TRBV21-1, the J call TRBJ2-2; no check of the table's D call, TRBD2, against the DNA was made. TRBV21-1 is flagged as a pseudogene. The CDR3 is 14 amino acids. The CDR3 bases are TGTGCCAGCAGCTCAAGCGGGGGAACCGGGGAGCTGTTTTTT. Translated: CASSSSGGTGELFF.

The CDR3, as DNA: TGTGCCATCACCCGGGGGTCGGGCACTGAAGCTTTCTTT. It specifies CAITRGSGTEAFF. The V call is TRBV10-3, the J call TRBJ1-1, with D possibly matching TRBD1 (5 bases). This CDR3 has 13 residues. Between the trimmed V and J ends, which lost 7 bases and 4 bases, there was a span of 13 bases. Germline lookup yields CDR1 ENHRY and CDR2 SYGVKD.

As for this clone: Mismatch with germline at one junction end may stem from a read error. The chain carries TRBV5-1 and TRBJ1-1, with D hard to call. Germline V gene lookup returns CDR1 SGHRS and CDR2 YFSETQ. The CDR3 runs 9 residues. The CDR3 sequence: CASSLGTKF. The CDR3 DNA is TGCGCCAGCAGCTTGGGGACTAAGTTT.

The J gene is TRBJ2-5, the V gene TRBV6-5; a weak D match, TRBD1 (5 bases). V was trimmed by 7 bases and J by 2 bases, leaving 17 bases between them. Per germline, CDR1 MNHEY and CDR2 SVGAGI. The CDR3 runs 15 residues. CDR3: CASKGHGHAQETQYF. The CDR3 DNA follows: TGTGCCAGCAAGGGGCACGGTCACGCTCAAGAGACCCAGTACTTC.

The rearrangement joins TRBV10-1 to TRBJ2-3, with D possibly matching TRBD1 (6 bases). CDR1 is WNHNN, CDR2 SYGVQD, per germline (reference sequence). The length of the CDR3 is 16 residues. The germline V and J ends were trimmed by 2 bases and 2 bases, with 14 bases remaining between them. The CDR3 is CASSEPGHRTTDTQYF. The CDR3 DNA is TGCGCCAGCAGTGAGCCGGGACACCGAACCACAGATACGCAGTATTTT.

The DNA for the CDR3 is TGTGCCATCCCTCGTCTGGGGGCCGGGGAGACCCAGTACTTC. Translating it yields CAIPRLGAGETQYF. The V and J genes are TRBV2 and TRBJ2-5, with a possible D match to TRBD1 (6 bases). Germline-derived CDR1 and CDR2 are SNHLY and FYNNEI. Trimming removed 10 bases at V and 5 bases at J, with 20 bases between. The CDR3 sequence is 14 residues long.

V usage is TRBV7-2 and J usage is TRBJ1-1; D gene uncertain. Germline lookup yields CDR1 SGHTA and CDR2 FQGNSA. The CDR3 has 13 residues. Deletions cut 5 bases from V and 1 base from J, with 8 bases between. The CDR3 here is CASSLNKNTEAFF. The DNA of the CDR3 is TGTGCCAGCAGCCTTAATAAGAACACTGAAGCTTTCTTT.

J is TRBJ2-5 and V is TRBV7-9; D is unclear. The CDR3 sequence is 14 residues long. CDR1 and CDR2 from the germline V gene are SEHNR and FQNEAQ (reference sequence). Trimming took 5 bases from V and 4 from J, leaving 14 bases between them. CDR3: CASSPTTYRETQYF. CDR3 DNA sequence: TGTGCCAGCAGCCCAACTACCTACCGAGAGACCCAGTACTTC.